The next 27 T cell receptor beta chains were all read from a single sample in a study of T cells in Graves' hyperthyroidism and ophthalmopathy. Amplification of TCR beta CDR3 regions was performed using RNA transcripts as template. A first-round RT-PCR of the TCR CDR3 used the HTBI primer set. TCRdb recomputed calls from the multiplex PCR reads with MiXCR, one row per CDR3 protein. The table lists roughly 500,000 distinct CDR3 sequences, about 16% of them singletons. Sequencing used blood. The receptors derive from a woman in her twenties or thirties with Graves' ophthalmopathy.

The chain employs TRBV7-2 and TRBJ2-7, with 9 positions matching TRBD1. The CDR3 has 15 residues. V shed 6 bases and J 2 bases; nucleotides not matched to a gene: 8. Germline V lookup: CDR1 SGHTA, CDR2 FQGNSA. DNA for the CDR3: TGTGCCAGCAGTCCAGACAGGGGGAGGGCCTACGAGCAGTACTTC. Translation gives CASSPDRGRAYEQYF.

About this clonotype itself: A single base separates this from a much larger clone, so it may be a read error. The rearrangement uses TRBV9 and TRBJ2-1; 14 bases are shared with TRBD2. This CDR3 has 15 amino acids. CDR1 is SGDLS, CDR2 YYNGEE, per germline. The V gene end was trimmed by 3 bases and the J gene end by 9 bases; junction bases not matched to a gene: 5. This CDR3 is CASSGGLAGVGEQFF. CDR3 DNA: TGTGCCAGCAGCGGGGGACTAGCGGGAGTGGGTGAGCAGTTCTTC.

This clonotype was found many times. V is TRBV29-1 and J is TRBJ2-5; D is unresolved. This CDR3 comprises 18 residues. Germline lookup yields CDR1 SQVTM and CDR2 ANQGSEA. The V end was cut by 0 bases, the J end by 5 bases, with 25 bases between. The CDR3 here is CSVEDPDKRNRVLETQYF. CDR3 DNA sequence: TGCAGCGTTGAAGACCCTGACAAGCGTAACCGGGTTTTGGAGACCCAGTACTTC. Complete variable domain (other parts from reference TRBV29-1 and TRBJ2-5): SAVISQKPSRDICQRGTSLTIQCQVDSQVTMMFWYRQQPGQSLTLIATANQGSEATYESGFVIDKFPISRPNLTFSTLTVSNMSPEDSSIYLCSVEDPDKRNRVLETQYFGPGTRLLVL.

This clonotype was seen at least ten times. This chain connects TRBV7-3 to TRBJ2-5; TRBD1 matches 8 bases. This CDR3 has 16 residues. After removal of 2 bases from V and 5 bases from J, the junction contained 10 bases not matched to a gene. The germline V gene encodes CDR1 SGHTA and CDR2 FQGTGA. The CDR3 sequence: CASSLQGAGSAETQYF. DNA of the CDR3: TGTGCCAGCAGCTTACAGGGGGCGGGAAGCGCGGAGACCCAGTACTTC.

Ten or more counts support this clonotype. The V gene is TRBV30, the J gene TRBJ1-1, with TRBD1 matching 8 bases. Germline CDR1 and CDR2: GTSNPN and SVGIG (reference sequence). The CDR3 consists of 13 residues. Trimming cost V 1 base and J 5 bases; bases outside gene matches: 3. The CDR3: CAWSATGDTEAFF. CDR3 sequence (DNA): TGTGCCTGGAGTGCGACAGGGGATACTGAAGCTTTCTTT.

This clonotype has a count of ten or more. V gene TRBV30 combines with J gene TRBJ1-5; D ambiguous. From germline, CDR1 is GTSNPN and CDR2 SVGIG (reference sequence). V was clipped by 1 base and J by 1 base, with 11 bases between them. This CDR3 contains 15 residues. In nucleotides, the CDR3 is TGTGCCTGGAGTGCGAGCAGGCCCAGCAATCAGCCCCAGCATTTT. It translates to CAWSASRPSNQPQHF.

This clonotype was seen more than once but under ten times. The chain links TRBV10-3 to TRBJ2-2; D may be TRBD1 (5 bases). The length of the CDR3 is 16 residues. Trimming removed 0 bases from V and 7 bases from J, with 15 bases in between. From germline, CDR1 is ENHRY and CDR2 SYGVKD. The CDR3 here is CAISESDKGLDGELFF. CDR3 nucleotide sequence: TGTGCCATCAGTGAGTCCGACAAGGGGTTGGACGGGGAGCTGTTTTTT.

The chain joins TRBV5-1 to TRBJ1-1, with D hard to call. The germline V and J ends were trimmed by 0 bases and 2 bases, with 11 bases remaining between them. The CDR3 loop spans 15 amino acids. Per germline, CDR1 SGHRS and CDR2 YFSETQ. The CDR3 region has the DNA TGCGCCAGCAGCTTGGAAATCAGACTTAACACTGAAGCTTTCTTT. Translation: CASSLEIRLNTEAFF.

V and J are TRBV6-2 or TRBV6-3 and TRBJ2-2; 11 bases line up with TRBD1. Germline lookup yields CDR1 MNHEY and CDR2 SVGEGT. Germline trimming cut 4 bases from V and 3 bases from J; bases unmatched to any gene: 7. The CDR3 extends over 17 amino acids. The CDR3: CASSFPGQGEDTGELFF. Here the CDR3 DNA reads TGTGCCAGCAGTTTTCCGGGACAGGGGGAAGACACCGGGGAGCTGTTTTTT.

This clonotype has just a few counts. V usage is TRBV29-1 and J usage is TRBJ1-1, with unresolved D. From germline, CDR1 is SQVTM and CDR2 ANQGSEA. There are 10 residues in the CDR3. Between the trimmed V and J ends, which lost 7 bases and 7 bases, there was a span of 10 bases. The CDR3 reads CSASVVEAFF. The CDR3 DNA follows: TGCAGCGCTTCCGTGGTTGAAGCTTTCTTT.

This clonotype was seen many times. The gene calls are TRBV7-8 and TRBJ2-7; D gene ambiguous. From germline, CDR1 is SGHVS and CDR2 FQNEAQ. The CDR3 extends over 16 amino acids. V lost 1 base to trimming and J lost 5 bases, with 18 bases between them. DNA for the CDR3: TGTGCCAGCAGCTTAGATGTTGCCGGTGATGCAGACGAGCAGTACTTC. Translation: CASSLDVAGDADEQYF.

Ten or more counts support this clonotype. The chain carries TRBV29-1 and TRBJ2-1, with TRBD2 matching over 15 bases. This CDR3 has 19 residues. The V gene's germline CDR1 is SQVTM and CDR2 ANQGSEA. V was clipped by 6 bases and J by 0 bases; unmatched bases: 12. CDR3 sequence: CSVAGTSGRRRGSYNEQFF. CDR3 nucleotide sequence: TGCAGCGTGGCCGGGACTAGCGGGAGGAGAAGGGGCTCCTACAATGAGCAGTTCTTC.

This clonotype appeared a few times. The V and J genes are TRBV6-1 and TRBJ1-2; possible D gene TRBD1, 5 bases. Germline V gives CDR1 MNHNS, CDR2 SASEGT. Trimming took off 5 bases at V and 4 bases at J, with 14 bases between the two ends. This CDR3 contains 14 residues. The CDR3 spells CASSPIAGGYGYTF. The CDR3 coding sequence is TGTGCCAGCAGTCCCATAGCTGGGGGCTATGGCTACACCTTC.

The gene calls are TRBV11-3 and TRBJ2-7, with a tentative D call TRBD2 (7 bases). Trimming pared 3 bases from V and 7 bases from J, leaving 13 bases between. The CDR3 covers 13 residues. CDR1 and CDR2 from the germline V gene are SGHNT and YENEEA. The CDR3 sequence is CASSLGGAREQYF. The CDR3 DNA sequence: TGTGCCAGCAGCTTGGGGGGGGCGCGGGAGCAGTACTTC.

In this sample, this clonotype turned up many times. One end of the junction does not line up with germline, which may come from a read error. J is TRBJ2-5 and V is TRBV11-1; possibly TRBD2 for D (5 bases). This CDR3 region has 15 residues. The germline CDR1 and CDR2 sequences are SGHAT and FQDESV (reference sequence). The CDR3 DNA reads TGTGCCAACAGCTCCCTCGGGGTTCGTGACGAGACCCAGTACTTC. As protein: CANSSLGVRDETQYF.

This clonotype appeared many times. V and J are TRBV20-1 and TRBJ1-1; D call uncertain. V was trimmed by 3 bases and J by 4 bases, leaving 9 bases between them. CDR3 size: 12 residues. The germline V gene encodes CDR1 DFQATT and CDR2 SNEGSKA (reference sequence). Here the CDR3 DNA reads TGCAGTGCTAGGCTTACGGCCACTGAAGCTTTCTTT. It yields the protein CSARLTATEAFF.

The chain carries TRBV25-1 and TRBJ2-7, with a possible D match to TRBD1 (6 bases). Looked up from germline, CDR1 is MGHDK and CDR2 is SYGVNS. The V end was cut by 4 bases, the J end by 3 bases, with 13 bases between. The CDR3 has 14 amino acids. The DNA for the CDR3 is TGTGCCAGCAGTGCGCCGGGACAACTCTACGAGCAGTACTTC. It specifies CASSAPGQLYEQYF.

This clonotype was detected ten times or more. J is TRBJ2-5 and V is TRBV6-1; no firm D call. Trimming shortened V by 5 bases and J by 2 bases, and 9 bases separated the two germline ends. The CDR3 spans 13 residues. CDR1 and CDR2 from the germline V gene are MNHNS and SASEGT. The CDR3 nucleotides are TGTGCCAGCAGTTATACGATTCAAGAGACCCAGTACTTC. As protein: CASSYTIQETQYF.

This clonotype appeared many times. V gene TRBV10-3 combines with J gene TRBJ1-6; TRBD1 matches 9 bases. Germline V gene data show CDR1 as ENHRY and CDR2 as SYGVKD. With V trimmed by 10 bases and J by 7 bases, 8 bases remained unmatched. The CDR3 has 14 residues. The CDR3 DNA reads as TGTGCCACCACGGGACAGGGTAGCAATTCACCCCTCCACTTT. Its translation: CATTGQGSNSPLHF.

This clonotype was picked up many times. V gene TRBV20-1 combines with J gene TRBJ2-7, with TRBD1 matching over 7 bases. The CDR3 covers 15 residues. Trimming removed 1 base from V and 2 bases from J; junction bases left unmatched: 8. CDR1 and CDR2 from the germline V gene are DFQATT and SNEGSKA (reference sequence). The CDR3 nucleotides read TGCAGTGCTAGAGTGGACAGGACAAGCCCCTACGAGCAGTACTTC. It translates to CSARVDRTSPYEQYF.

This clonotype was observed at least ten times. This CDR3 is CASSLRQARDTGELFF. The CDR3, as DNA: TGTGCCAGCAGCCTCCGACAGGCCCGAGACACCGGGGAGCTGTTTTTT. This chain connects TRBV11-2 to TRBJ2-2; the D gene is possibly TRBD1 (6 bases). Between the trimmed V and J ends, which lost 5 bases and 3 bases, there was a span of 16 bases. There are 16 residues in the CDR3. Germline V gene sequence: CDR1 SGHAT, CDR2 FQNNGV.

The chain links TRBV12-3 or TRBV12-4 to TRBJ1-1; D unresolved. The CDR3 is 12 residues long. V was trimmed by 8 bases and J by 4 bases, leaving 11 bases between them. The CDR3 coding sequence is TGTGCCAGCGGTGGGAACCCCACTGAAGCTTTCTTT. Amino acids: CASGGNPTEAFF.

This clonotype was detected many times. This rearrangement joins TRBV5-1 to TRBJ2-3; D remains ambiguous. Trimming removed 4 bases at V and 4 bases at J, with 13 bases between. Looked up from germline, CDR1 is SGHRS and CDR2 is YFSETQ. The CDR3 consists of 14 residues. The CDR3 spells CASSLQLDPDTQYF. The CDR3 DNA reads as TGCGCCAGCAGCCTCCAACTCGATCCAGATACGCAGTATTTT. Together with reference TRBV5-1 and TRBJ2-3, the CDR3 gives the full variable domain: KAGVTQTPRYLIKTRGQQVTLSCSPISGHRSVSWYQQTPGQGLQFLFEYFSETQRNKGNFPGRFSGRQFSNSRSEMNVSTLELGDSALYLCASSLQLDPDTQYFGPGTRLTVL.

This clonotype has just a few counts. The chain carries TRBV28 and TRBJ2-1; D may correspond to TRBD1 or TRBD2 (6 bases each). The CDR3 sequence is 15 residues long. With 2 bases removed from V and 3 bases from J, the gap between germline ends came to 11 bases. Germline V gives CDR1 MDHEN, CDR2 SYDVKM. The CDR3 spells CASSLGGGNYNEQFF. CDR3 DNA sequence: TGTGCCAGCAGTTTAGGAGGGGGAAACTACAATGAGCAGTTCTTC.

This clonotype was seen repeatedly, ten times or more. V usage is TRBV20-1 and J usage is TRBJ2-3, with D uncertain. V lost 4 bases to trimming and J lost 1 base, with 6 bases between them. Germline V CDR1 and CDR2: DFQATT, SNEGSKA (reference sequence). The CDR3 is 12 residues long. The CDR3 coding sequence is TGCAGTGCTACCGTCGGCACAGATACGCAGTATTTT. This codes for CSATVGTDTQYF.

This clonotype was observed many times. This CDR3 is CASSESGLRNTIYF. CDR3 sequence (DNA): TGTGCCAGCAGTGAATCGGGGCTACGGAACACCATATATTTT. This chain joins TRBV2 and TRBJ1-3, with D perhaps TRBD1 (5 bases). Trimming cost V 2 bases and J 7 bases, with 12 bases left between them. CDR1 SNHLY and CDR2 FYNNEI come from the germline V gene. The CDR3 runs to 14 residues.

Of note for this clonotype: A much more abundant neighbour one base away suggests this may be a read error. The chain employs TRBV7-2 and TRBJ2-2; perhaps TRBD2 as D (5 bases). Germline CDR1 SGHTA, CDR2 FQGNSA. The CDR3 has 13 amino acids. For the CDR3, the DNA is TGTGCCAGCAGCTTATCGAACACCGGGGAGCCGTTTTTT. Protein sequence: CASSLSNTGEPFF.